What follows are 7 T cell receptor beta chains derived from one specimen sequenced in a study of cytotoxic CD8 clonotypes in ibrutinib-treated CLL. TCRdb's table, derived via immunoSEQ multiplex PCR, lists solely in-frame clones and lacks some. The sample lists about 140,000 clones, around 81% occurring once. This specimen consisted of PBMCs, obtained after 36 months of ibrutinib treatment. These receptors were taken from a human donor with chronic lymphocytic leukemia.

The CDR3 DNA reads as TGTGCCAGTAGGCACCAGGGGGCGTCTAATTCACCCCTCCACTTT. It is translated as CASRHQGASNSPLHF. The rearrangement uses TRBV19 and TRBJ1-6; 8 nucleotides agree with TRBD1. There are 15 residues in the CDR3. The germline V gene encodes CDR1 LNHDA and CDR2 SQIVND (reference sequence). Trimming cost V 6 bases and J 6 bases; bases outside gene matches: 7.

The V call is TRBV11-3, the J call TRBJ2-1; no clear D gene. The CDR3 consists of 14 residues. Germline values: CDR1 SGHNT, CDR2 YENEEA. V lost 5 bases, J lost 9 bases, and 17 bases lay in between. The CDR3, as DNA: TGTGCCAGCAGCGCCCGAGCAAGCTCCGGTGAGCAGTTCTTC. It specifies CASSARASSGEQFF.

The chain couples TRBV6-1 to TRBJ2-2, with 8 bases lining up with TRBD2. The CDR3 sequence is 14 residues long. Germline V CDR1 and CDR2: MNHNS, SASEGT. After removal of 8 bases from V and 0 bases from J, the junction contained 2 bases not matched to a gene. CDR3 in amino acids: CASRRGANTGELFF. The CDR3 DNA reads TGTGCCAGCCGGCGGGGGGCGAACACCGGGGAGCTGTTTTTT.

The chain recombines TRBV7-6 with TRBJ2-7, with D unclear. The V gene lost 3 bases and the J gene lost 3 bases, with 18 bases spanning the gap. Looked up from germline, CDR1 is SGHVS and CDR2 is FNYEAQ. The CDR3 has 16 amino acids. The CDR3 sequence: CASSFGVVQLGYEQYF. The CDR3 DNA is TGTGCCAGCAGCTTTGGGGTGGTACAGTTGGGCTACGAGCAGTACTTC.

This rearrangement joins TRBV5-4 to TRBJ2-5; 10 nucleotides match TRBD2. The CDR3 contains 16 residues. J was trimmed by 3 bases and V by 4 bases; bases with no gene match: 9. Germline V gene data show CDR1 as SGHNT and CDR2 as YYREEE (reference sequence). CDR3 nucleotide sequence: TGTGCCAGCAGCGTGGTAGCGGGGGGCTGGGAAGAGACCCAGTACTTC. This translates into CASSVVAGGWEETQYF.

This clone was counted a few times. CDR3 coding DNA: TGCGCCAGCAGCCCGGGACAGGGAGGCGTAGGCTACACCTTC. Protein: CASSPGQGGVGYTF. The V gene is TRBV5-1, the J gene TRBJ1-2; TRBD1 agrees at 9 bases. The trim removed 4 bases at V and 8 bases at J, leaving 9 bases unmatched. Germline CDR1 is SGHRS and CDR2 is YFSETQ. This CDR3 spans 14 amino acids.

The chain is built from TRBV6-5 and TRBJ2-5; the D is unclear. The CDR3 loop spans 13 amino acids. In germline, CDR1 is MNHEY, CDR2 SVGAGI. V shed 3 bases and J shed 5 bases, with 10 bases lying between them. The CDR3 DNA is TGTGCCAGCAGTTATCGTAGCCGGGAGACCCAGTACTTC. This codes for CASSYRSRETQYF.